The TCR beta chain under discussion was sequenced for a study of T cell changes during pregnancy in multiple sclerosis. The germline CDR1 and CDR2 sequences are SGHTS and YDEGEE. This CDR3 has 11 residues. Trimming pared 5 bases from V and 5 bases from J, leaving 7 bases between. The table came from immunoSEQ multiplex PCR; TCRdb's copy has only in-frame clones and leaves some out. The data contain approximately 51,000 clones, around 94% of them singletons. Here the sequenced sample was CD4+ T cells from peripheral blood mononuclear cells, taken in the second trimester of pregnancy. This receptor was identified in a female donor with multiple sclerosis, enrolled in a pregnancy study. V is TRBV5-8 and J is TRBJ1-1; D unclear. CDR3 sequence: CASSVRTEAFF. The CDR3 DNA follows: TGTGCCAGCAGTGTGAGGACTGAAGCTTTCTTT.